This T cell receptor beta chain was sequenced for a study of CD8 T cells in ankylosing spondylitis. The length of the CDR3 is 15 residues. CDR1 and CDR2 from the germline V gene are DFQATT and SNEGSKA (reference sequence). V gave up 5 bases and J gave up 6 bases, with 20 bases separating them. A quantitative 5'-RACE method, one with molecular barcodes, was used to make TCR beta libraries. MiXCR was run by TCRdb on the 5' RACE reads, yielding one entry per CDR3 protein. This sample yields roughly 38,000 distinct CDR3 sequences, of which about 17% are seen a single time; around 50% belongs to the top ten. Notes on this clonotype: What it recognizes is unknown.

Whole-study findings and limits: A TCR beta motif of eight highly homologous variants appeared characteristic of ankylosing spondylitis blood. Disease-linked clones were found to be CD8+ and relatively rare in peripheral blood. Earlier studies detected some motif variants in reactive arthritis synovial fluid and blood.

The J gene is TRBJ2-1, the V gene TRBV20-1; tentative D call: TRBD2 (7 bases). Sequenced: blood. This receptor was taken from a male donor with ankylosing spondylitis or in good health (not recorded which). CDR3 region: CSAPLGGADVNEQFF. CDR3 DNA sequence: TGCAGTGCTCCCCTAGGGGGGGCGGATGTCAATGAGCAGTTCTTC.